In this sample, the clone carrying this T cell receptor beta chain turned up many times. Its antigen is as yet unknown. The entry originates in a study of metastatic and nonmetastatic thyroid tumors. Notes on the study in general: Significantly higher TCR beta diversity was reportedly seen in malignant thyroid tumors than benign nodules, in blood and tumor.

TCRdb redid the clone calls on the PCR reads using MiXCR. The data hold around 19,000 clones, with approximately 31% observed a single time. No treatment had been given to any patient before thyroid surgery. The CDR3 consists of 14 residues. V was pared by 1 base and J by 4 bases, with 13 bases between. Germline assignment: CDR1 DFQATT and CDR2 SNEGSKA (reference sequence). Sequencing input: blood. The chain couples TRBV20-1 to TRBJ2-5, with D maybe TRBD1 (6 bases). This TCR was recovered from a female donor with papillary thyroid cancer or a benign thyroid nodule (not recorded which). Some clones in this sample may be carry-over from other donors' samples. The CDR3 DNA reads TGCAGTGCTAGAGGTACAGGGAGTTCAGAGACCCAGTACTTC. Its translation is CSARGTGSSETQYF.